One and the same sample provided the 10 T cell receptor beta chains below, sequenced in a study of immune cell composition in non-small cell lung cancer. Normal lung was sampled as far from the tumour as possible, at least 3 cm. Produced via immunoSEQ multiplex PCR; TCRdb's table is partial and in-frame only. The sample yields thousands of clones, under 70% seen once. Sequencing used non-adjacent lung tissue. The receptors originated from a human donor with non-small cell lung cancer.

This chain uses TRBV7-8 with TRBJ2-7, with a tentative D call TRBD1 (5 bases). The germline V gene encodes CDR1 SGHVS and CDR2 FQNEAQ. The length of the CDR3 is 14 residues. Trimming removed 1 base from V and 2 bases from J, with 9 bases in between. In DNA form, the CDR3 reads TGTGCCAGCAGCTTAGGGGGCACCACCTACGAGCAGTACTTC. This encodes CASSLGGTTYEQYF. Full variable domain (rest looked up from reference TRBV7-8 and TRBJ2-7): GAGVSQSPRYKVAKRGQDVALRCDPISGHVSLFWYQQALGQGPEFLTYFQNEAQLDKSGLPSDRFFAERPEGSVSTLKIQRTQQEDSAVYLCASSLGGTTYEQYFGPGTRLTVT.

CDR3 amino acids: CASSLGDRVRAPTGELFF. The CDR3 region has the DNA TGTGCCAGCAGCTTGGGCGACAGGGTCAGGGCCCCCACCGGGGAGCTGTTTTTT. The J gene is TRBJ2-2, the V gene TRBV5-6; 7 bases match TRBD1. This CDR3 has 18 residues. Germline CDR1 reads SGHDT; CDR2 reads YYEEEE. V lost 0 bases to trimming and J lost 4 bases; unmatched junction nucleotides: 12.

CDR3 nucleotides: TGTGCCAGCAGACTCAACAGGGGGGCCGATCAGCCCCAGCATTTT. Protein product: CASRLNRGADQPQHF. J is TRBJ1-5 and V is TRBV2; 8 nucleotides match TRBD1. The germline V gene has CDR1 SNHLY and CDR2 FYNNEI. The junction had 9 bases not matched to a gene; V was cut back by 6 bases and J by 5 bases. The CDR3 loop spans 15 amino acids.

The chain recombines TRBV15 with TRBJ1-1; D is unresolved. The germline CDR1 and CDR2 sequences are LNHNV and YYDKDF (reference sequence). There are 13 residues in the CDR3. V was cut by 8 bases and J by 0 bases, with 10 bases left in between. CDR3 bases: TGTGCCACCGGGCCAGGCCTGAACACTGAAGCTTTCTTT. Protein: CATGPGLNTEAFF.

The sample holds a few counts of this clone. CDR3 bases: TGTGCCAGCAGGTCCCCGGGGACTAGCGGATACAATGAGCAGTTCTTC. This gives the protein CASRSPGTSGYNEQFF. The chain couples TRBV28 to TRBJ2-1, with 11 bases matching TRBD2. This CDR3 is 16 amino acids long. Germline CDR1 is MDHEN and CDR2 is SYDVKM. Germline trimming cut 6 bases from V and 4 bases from J; bases unmatched to any gene: 8. The full variable domain, its missing parts supplied by reference TRBV28 and TRBJ2-1, is DVKVTQSSRYLVKRTGEKVFLECVQDMDHENMFWYRQDPGLGLRLIYFSYDVKMKEKGDIPEGYSVSREKKERFSLILESASTNQTSMYLCASRSPGTSGYNEQFFGPGTRLTVL.

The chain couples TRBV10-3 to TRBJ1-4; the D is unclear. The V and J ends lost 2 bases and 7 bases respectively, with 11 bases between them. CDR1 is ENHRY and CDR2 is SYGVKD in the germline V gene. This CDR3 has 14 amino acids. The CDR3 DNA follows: TGTGCCATCAGTGAGGAGGGTATGAGTGAAAAACTGTTTTTT. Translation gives CAISEEGMSEKLFF.

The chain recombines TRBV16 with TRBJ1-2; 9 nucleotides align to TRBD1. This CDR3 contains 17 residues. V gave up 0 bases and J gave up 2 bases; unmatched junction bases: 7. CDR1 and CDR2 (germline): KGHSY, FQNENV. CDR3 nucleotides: TGTGCCAGCAGCCAATCGTGGGACAGGGTAAAAAACTATGGCTACACCTTC. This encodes CASSQSWDRVKNYGYTF. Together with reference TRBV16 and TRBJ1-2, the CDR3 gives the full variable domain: GEEVAQTPKHLVRGEGQKAKLYCAPIKGHSYVFWYQQVLKNEFKFLISFQNENVFDETGMPKERFSAKCLPNSPCSLEIQATKLEDSAVYFCASSQSWDRVKNYGYTFGSGTRLTVV.

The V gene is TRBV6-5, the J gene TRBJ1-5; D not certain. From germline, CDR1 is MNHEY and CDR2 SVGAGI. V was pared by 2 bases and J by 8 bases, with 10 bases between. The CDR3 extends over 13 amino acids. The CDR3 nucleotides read TGTGCCAGCAGTTACGGGCGGGCTAAGCCCCAGCATTTT. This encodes CASSYGRAKPQHF.

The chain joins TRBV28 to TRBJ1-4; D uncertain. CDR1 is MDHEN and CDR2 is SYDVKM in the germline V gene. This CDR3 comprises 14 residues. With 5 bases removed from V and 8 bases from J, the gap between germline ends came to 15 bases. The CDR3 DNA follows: TGTGCCAGCAGTAAGACACGGGGAGGGGAAAAACTGTTTTTT. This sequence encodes CASSKTRGGEKLFF.

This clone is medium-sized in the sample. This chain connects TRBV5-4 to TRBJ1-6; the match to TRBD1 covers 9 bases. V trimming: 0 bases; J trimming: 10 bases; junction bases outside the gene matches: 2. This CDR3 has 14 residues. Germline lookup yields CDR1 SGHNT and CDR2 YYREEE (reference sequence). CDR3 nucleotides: TGTGCCAGCAGCTTGGGACAGGGGGAATCACCCCTCCACTTT. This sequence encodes CASSLGQGESPLHF.